A single sample gave rise to the 21 T cell receptor beta chains below, sequenced in a study of shared clonotypes between healthy human individuals. CD45RO-negative CD8 cells positively selected for CCR7 made up the naive population, which excluded terminally differentiated effector memory CD45RA+ cells. Profiling relied on immunoSEQ multiplex PCR, and the TCRdb table lists in-frame clones only, not all of them. The sample includes about 2 million clones, around 96% of them seen just once. The sequencing sample was made of naive CD8+ T cells sorted from blood. These receptor sequences come from a man younger than 30 in good health.

This clone was seen a few times. The gene calls are TRBV11-3 and TRBJ2-5; maybe TRBD2 (7 bases). Trimming took 5 bases from V and 1 from J, leaving 11 bases between them. Per germline, CDR1 SGHNT and CDR2 YENEEA. The CDR3 contains 14 residues. The CDR3 region is CASSPRGAQETQYF. The CDR3 bases are TGTGCCAGCAGCCCACGGGGGGCCCAAGAGACCCAGTACTTC. The full variable domain, rest sourced from reference TRBV11-3 and TRBJ2-5, is EAGVVQSPRYKIIEKKQPVAFWCNPISGHNTLYWYLQNLGQGPELLIRYENEEAVDDSQLPKDRFSAERLKGVDSTLKIQPAELGDSAVYLCASSPRGAQETQYFGPGTRLLVL.

CDR3 region: CASSITQRQETQYF. In DNA form, the CDR3 reads TGTGCCAGTAGTATAACCCAGCGACAAGAGACCCAGTACTTC. V gene TRBV19 combines with J gene TRBJ2-5; no clear D gene. Trimming took off 2 bases at V and 2 bases at J, with 9 bases between the two ends. The CDR3 is 14 residues long. The germline CDR1 and CDR2 sequences are LNHDA and SQIVND (reference sequence).

The chain recombines TRBV14 with TRBJ2-2; no clear D gene. Germline V gene lookup returns CDR1 SGHDN and CDR2 FVKESK. The V and J ends lost 0 bases and 6 bases respectively, with 5 bases between them. This CDR3 spans 13 amino acids. CDR3 sequence: CASSQESAGELFF. The CDR3 DNA follows: TGTGCCAGCAGCCAAGAGTCGGCCGGGGAGCTGTTTTTT.

The count of this clone is one. The V and J genes are TRBV10-3 and TRBJ2-7; TRBD1 matches at 7 bases. This CDR3 is built from 15 residues. Germline values: CDR1 ENHRY, CDR2 SYGVKD. Losses at the gene ends were 3 bases for V and 5 bases for J; bases not matched to a gene: 10. Written as DNA, the CDR3 is TGTGCCATCAGTGACCGACCGACAGGGAACCACGAGCAGTACTTC. It is translated as CAISDRPTGNHEQYF.

V gene TRBV6-1 combines with J gene TRBJ2-1; 10 bases fit TRBD1. This CDR3 is built from 16 residues. In germline, CDR1 is MNHNS, CDR2 SASEGT. V lost 2 bases, J lost 5 bases, and 6 bases stayed unmatched. The CDR3 region has the DNA TGTGCCAGCAGTGAACGGGACAGGGGAGAAGACAATGAGCAGTTCTTC. Protein sequence: CASSERDRGEDNEQFF.

This chain connects TRBV13 to TRBJ2-5; TRBD2 matches 7 bases. There are 13 residues in the CDR3. V trimming: 5 bases; J trimming: 5 bases; junction bases outside the gene matches: 5. Germline-derived CDR1 and CDR2 are PRHDT and FYEKMQ (reference sequence). CDR3 DNA: TGTGCCAGCAGCCCCTCCGGGAGGGAGACCCAGTACTTC. This codes for CASSPSGRETQYF.

CDR3 amino acids: CASSQDRGHQAFF. CDR3 nucleotides: TGCGCCAGCAGCCAAGATAGGGGGCACCAAGCTTTCTTT. The rearrangement uses TRBV4-1 and TRBJ1-1; TRBD1 agrees at 7 bases. The J segment lost 9 bases and the V segment lost 0 bases, leaving 4 bases of the junction unmatched. CDR1 is MGHRA, CDR2 YSYEKL, per germline. The CDR3 is 13 amino acids.

The V and J genes are TRBV5-1 and TRBJ2-7, with 8 positions matching TRBD2. Trimming at V came to 0 bases and at J to 7 bases, leaving 12 bases not matched to a gene. Per the germline V gene, CDR1 is SGHRS and CDR2 is YFSETQ. The CDR3 spans 16 residues. The CDR3 protein is CASSLDEAGAPLEQYF. In nucleotides, the CDR3 is TGCGCCAGCAGCTTGGACGAAGCGGGGGCCCCCTTGGAGCAGTACTTC.

The chain uses TRBV30 and TRBJ1-1, with a tentative D call TRBD1 (5 bases). Trimming removed 6 bases from V and 1 base from J, with 15 bases in between. Per the germline V gene, CDR1 is GTSNPN and CDR2 is SVGIG (reference sequence). The CDR3 covers 14 residues. The chain's CDR3 is CACQGPGENTEAFF. Written as DNA, the CDR3 is TGTGCCTGCCAGGGTCCCGGGGAGAACACTGAAGCTTTCTTT. Using reference TRBV30 and TRBJ1-1 for the parts outside the CDR3, the full variable domain is SQTIHQWPATLVQPVGSPLSLECTVEGTSNPNLYWYRQAAGRGLQLLFYSVGIGQISSEVPQNLSASRPQDRQFILSSKKLLLSDSGFYLCACQGPGENTEAFFGQGTRLTVV.

V is TRBV5-1 and J is TRBJ2-1; 11 bases fit TRBD1. After removal of 5 bases from V and 9 bases from J, the junction contained 10 bases not matched to a gene. Germline V gene data show CDR1 as SGHRS and CDR2 as YFSETQ. This CDR3 has 15 amino acids. Here the CDR3 DNA reads TGCGCCAGCAGGGACCCCGGGACAGGGGGGATTGAGCAGTTCTTC. Its protein product is CASRDPGTGGIEQFF.

J is TRBJ1-2 and V is TRBV7-2; D is uncertain. Germline CDR1 and CDR2: SGHTA and FQGNSA. The CDR3 sequence is 16 residues long. Trimming removed 1 base at V and 0 bases at J, with 12 bases between. The CDR3 region is CASSLDRGPSNYGYTF. Written as DNA, the CDR3 is TGTGCCAGCAGCTTAGATCGAGGACCTTCTAACTATGGCTACACCTTC. Full variable domain (remainder filled in from reference TRBV7-2 and TRBJ1-2): GAGVSQSPSNKVTEKGKDVELRCDPISGHTALYWYRQSLGQGLEFLIYFQGNSAPDKSGLPSDRFSAERTGGSVSTLTIQRTQQEDSAVYLCASSLDRGPSNYGYTFGSGTRLTVV.

For the CDR3, the DNA is TGTGCCAGCAGTGAAATTGGAACAGGGCCTGGCTACACCTTC. Protein: CASSEIGTGPGYTF. This chain connects TRBV6-1 to TRBJ1-2; D might be TRBD1 (6 bases). V lost 2 bases and J lost 7, with 14 bases in between. There are 14 residues in the CDR3. Germline-derived CDR1 and CDR2 are MNHNS and SASEGT.

The chain uses TRBV19 and TRBJ1-5, with D tentatively TRBD1 (5 bases). Germline CDR1 and CDR2: LNHDA and SQIVND (reference sequence). Trimming removed 5 bases at V and 6 bases at J, with 17 bases between. The CDR3 loop spans 15 amino acids. The CDR3 nucleotides read TGTGCCAGTAGTGCCCAGGTGAGGGGCTCTCAGCCCCAGCATTTT. Translating it yields CASSAQVRGSQPQHF. Using reference TRBV19 and TRBJ1-5 for the parts outside the CDR3, the full variable domain is DGGITQSPKYLFRKEGQNVTLSCEQNLNHDAMYWYRQDPGQGLRLIYYSQIVNDFQKGDIAEGYSVSREKKESFPLTVTSAQKNPTAFYLCASSAQVRGSQPQHFGDGTRLSIL.

The V gene is TRBV27, the J gene TRBJ1-6, with 7 nucleotides matching TRBD1. V was pared by 5 bases and J by 4 bases, with 5 bases of the junction left unmatched. The CDR3 has 15 residues. Germline assignment: CDR1 MNHEY and CDR2 SMNVEV (reference sequence). The CDR3 protein is CASSTLGQYNSPLHF. CDR3 sequence (DNA): TGTGCCAGCAGTACCCTGGGACAGTATAATTCACCCCTCCACTTT.

This chain connects TRBV28 to TRBJ2-3, with TRBD1 as a possible D gene (6 bases). The CDR3 has 16 residues. Germline values: CDR1 MDHEN, CDR2 SYDVKM. V was shortened by 10 bases and J by 7 bases, with 27 bases between the two germline ends. The CDR3 loop is CATAPPTQGITYTQYF. CDR3 bases: TGTGCCACCGCCCCCCCGACACAGGGAATCACGTATACGCAGTATTTT.

The rearrangement uses TRBV10-3 and TRBJ2-1, with D tentatively TRBD2 (5 bases). The CDR3 has 13 residues. Trimming removed 4 bases at V and 7 bases at J, with 11 bases between. CDR1 is ENHRY and CDR2 is SYGVKD in the germline V gene. The CDR3 DNA sequence: TGTGCCATCAGTGTTTTTACGGGAAATGAGCAGTTCTTC. This codes for CAISVFTGNEQFF.

The CDR3 loop is CASSDPGHLYGYTF. DNA of the CDR3: TGTGCCAGCAGTGATCCGGGACACCTCTATGGCTACACCTTC. This chain links TRBV2 with TRBJ1-2, with a tentative D call TRBD1 (6 bases). From germline, CDR1 is SNHLY and CDR2 FYNNEI. The CDR3 extends over 14 amino acids. V gave up 3 bases and J gave up 4 bases, with 12 bases separating them.

The rearrangement uses TRBV28 and TRBJ1-5, with D possibly being TRBD1 (6 bases). Germline values: CDR1 MDHEN, CDR2 SYDVKM. This CDR3 is 14 amino acids long. With 5 bases removed from V and 3 bases from J, the gap between germline ends came to 11 bases. The CDR3 bases are TGTGCCAGCAGTCCACAGGGCTTCAATCAGCCCCAGCATTTT. This encodes CASSPQGFNQPQHF. Complete variable domain (other parts from reference TRBV28 and TRBJ1-5): DVKVTQSSRYLVKRTGEKVFLECVQDMDHENMFWYRQDPGLGLRLIYFSYDVKMKEKGDIPEGYSVSREKKERFSLILESASTNQTSMYLCASSPQGFNQPQHFGDGTRLSIL.

The V and J genes are TRBV7-8 and TRBJ2-7; TRBD2 matches at 15 bases. The V and J ends lost 5 bases and 1 base, in that order; junction bases with no gene match: 6. The CDR3 runs to 17 residues. Germline CDR1 and CDR2: SGHVS and FQNEAQ. Here the CDR3 DNA reads TGTGCCAGCAGCCAAGGACTAGCGGGAGGGCTTTCCTACGAGCAGTACTTC. It specifies CASSQGLAGGLSYEQYF. Supplemented by reference TRBV7-8 and TRBJ2-7, the full variable domain reads GAGVSQSPRYKVAKRGQDVALRCDPISGHVSLFWYQQALGQGPEFLTYFQNEAQLDKSGLPSDRFFAERPEGSVSTLKIQRTQQEDSAVYLCASSQGLAGGLSYEQYFGPGTRLTVT.

This chain's CDR3 is CASSYLYEQYF. DNA for the CDR3: TGTGCCAGCAGCTACCTCTACGAGCAGTACTTC. The chain uses TRBV5-6 and TRBJ2-7; D not certain. The CDR3 is 11 amino acids. CDR1 is SGHDT and CDR2 is YYEEEE in the germline V gene. V lost 3 bases and J 3 bases, leaving 4 bases between the germline ends.

This chain connects TRBV6-5 to TRBJ2-7, with D possibly being TRBD1 (5 bases). Germline CDR1 is MNHEY and CDR2 is SVGAGI. The V end lost 0 bases, the J end lost 3 bases, and 12 bases lay between the germline ends. The CDR3 has 15 amino acids. CDR3 loop: CASSYSTAPSYEQYF. CDR3 DNA sequence: TGTGCCAGCAGTTACTCGACAGCCCCCAGCTACGAGCAGTACTTC.